Shown below are 14 T cell receptor beta chains from a single sample sequenced in a study of early T cells in non-severe SARS-CoV-2 infection. TCRdb independently ran MiXCR on the 5' RACE reads; one entry per CDR3 protein. The sample lists some 64,000 distinct CDR3 sequences, approximately 11% occurring once. Sequences were derived from whole blood, sampled at baseline. These receptors were collected from an adult who was a healthcare worker with PCR-confirmed SARS-CoV-2 infection or an uninfected control (not recorded which).

This clonotype was found many times. V usage is TRBV28 and J usage is TRBJ2-7; D is perhaps TRBD1 (6 bases). V was clipped by 5 bases and J by 3 bases, with 14 bases between them. Per germline, CDR1 MDHEN and CDR2 SYDVKM. The CDR3 has 14 residues. Written as DNA, the CDR3 is TGTGCCAGCAGTCCCGCAGGGGTCCTCTACGAGCAGTACTTC. Translation gives CASSPAGVLYEQYF.

This clonotype has only a few counts. This chain links TRBV9 with TRBJ2-3; TRBD2 might be the D (6 bases). The CDR3 loop spans 16 amino acids. Germline V gene data show CDR1 as SGDLS and CDR2 as YYNGEE. The V and J ends lost 3 bases and 3 bases respectively, with 17 bases between them. The CDR3 region has the DNA TGTGCCAGCAGCGCGACTCCGGGACTTATAACAGATACGCAGTATTTT. This gives the protein CASSATPGLITDTQYF. The complete variable domain, with remaining parts taken from reference TRBV9 and TRBJ2-3, reads DSGVTQTPKHLITATGQRVTLRCSPRSGDLSVYWYQQSLDQGLQFLIQYYNGEERAKGNILERFSAQQFPDLHSELNLSSLELGDSALYFCASSATPGLITDTQYFGPGTRLTVL.

This clonotype appeared a few times. The V and J genes are TRBV18 and TRBJ2-5; 9 bases are shared with TRBD1. The ends lost 5 bases at V and 1 base at J; junction bases unmatched: 2. Germline V gene lookup returns CDR1 KGHSH and CDR2 LQKENI. CDR3 length: 14 residues. The CDR3 loop reads CASSSDRGQETQYF. The CDR3 DNA is TGTGCCAGCTCATCGGACAGGGGCCAAGAGACCCAGTACTTC.

At least ten counts were recorded for this clonotype. The chain recombines TRBV5-8 with TRBJ2-7; D may be TRBD1 (5 bases). There are 13 residues in the CDR3. Deletions cut 1 base from V and 3 bases from J, with 8 bases between. Germline-derived CDR1 and CDR2 are SGHTS and YDEGEE. CDR3 DNA: TGTGCCAGCAGCTTGACAGGTTACTACGAGCAGTACTTC. Residues: CASSLTGYYEQYF.

Ten or more counts support this clonotype. This sequence joins TRBV7-8 and TRBJ2-7, with D hard to call. V was trimmed by 5 bases and J by 3 bases, leaving 11 bases between them. The CDR3 length is 13 residues. Germline loops: CDR1 SGHVS, CDR2 FQNEAQ. CDR3 sequence reads: CASSLVVNYEQYF. The CDR3 DNA reads TGTGCCAGCAGCCTGGTTGTAAACTACGAGCAGTACTTC.

The chain has TRBV6-6 and TRBJ2-5; D might be TRBD2 (5 bases). The CDR3 extends over 13 amino acids. V was trimmed by 6 bases and J by 0 bases, leaving 8 bases between them. CDR1 is MNHNY and CDR2 is SVGAGI in the germline V gene (reference sequence). The CDR3 DNA follows: TGTGCCAGCAGCCGGGGTTACCAAGAGACCCAGTACTTC. It translates to CASSRGYQETQYF.

This clonotype was recorded at least ten times. The chain carries TRBV28 and TRBJ2-3; 12 bases line up with TRBD2. CDR1 and CDR2 (germline): MDHEN, SYDVKM. There are 15 residues in the CDR3. J was trimmed by 7 bases and V by 8 bases; bases with no gene match: 10. CDR3 amino acids: CASGLLAGGPNTQYF. CDR3 bases: TGTGCCAGCGGATTACTAGCGGGAGGCCCGAATACGCAGTATTTT.

This clonotype was observed a handful of times. The gene calls are TRBV27 and TRBJ1-2; D may be TRBD1 (5 bases). There are 20 residues in the CDR3. Looked up from germline, CDR1 is MNHEY and CDR2 is SMNVEV (reference sequence). The ends were cut back, 1 base at V and 4 bases at J, with 28 bases in the middle. This CDR3 reads CASSLYASAPGQIQPYGYTF. CDR3 nucleotides: TGTGCCAGCAGTTTATATGCCTCGGCCCCCGGACAAATACAACCCTATGGCTACACCTTC.

There are many counts of this clonotype. The chain uses TRBV6-2 or TRBV6-3 and TRBJ2-3; 8 bases map to TRBD2. J was trimmed by 2 bases and V by 6 bases; bases with no gene match: 7. CDR1 MNHEY and CDR2 SVGEGT come from the germline V gene. CDR3 length: 15 amino acids. The CDR3 here is CASRKSGSFTDTQYF. Here the CDR3 DNA reads TGTGCCAGCAGGAAGAGCGGGAGTTTCACAGATACGCAGTATTTT.

This clonotype was detected many times. This sequence joins TRBV4-3 and TRBJ2-5; D not resolved. The germline V and J ends were trimmed by 0 bases and 4 bases, with 6 bases remaining between them. Per the germline V gene, CDR1 is LGHNA and CDR2 is YSLEER. The CDR3 is made up of 13 amino acids. CDR3 bases: TGCGCCAGCAGCCAAGATCCTGGAGAGACCCAGTACTTC. This gives the protein CASSQDPGETQYF.

Many counts were recorded for this clonotype. J is TRBJ1-5 and V is TRBV12-3 or TRBV12-4; D remains unclear. The CDR3 length is 13 residues. V was cut by 6 bases and J by 1 base, with 7 bases left in between. The CDR3 protein is CASRQESNQPQHF. CDR3 bases: TGTGCCAGCAGACAAGAGAGCAATCAGCCCCAGCATTTT.

Regarding this clonotype: This clone may be a read error of a much larger clone one base away. This chain joins TRBV6-2 or TRBV6-3 and TRBJ2-2, with D perhaps TRBD1 (6 bases). V shed 6 bases and J shed 6 bases, with 17 bases lying between them. Germline CDR1 MNHEY, CDR2 SVGEGT. The CDR3 consists of 15 residues. The CDR3 spells CASREAQGSPGELFF. DNA of the CDR3: TGTGCCAGCAGGGAGGCACAGGGAAGTCCCGGGGAGCTGTTTTTT.

This clonotype was detected a few times. The chain is built from TRBV7-8 and TRBJ2-5; a possible D gene is TRBD2 (7 bases). The CDR3 is made up of 16 amino acids. Germline V gene lookup returns CDR1 SGHVS and CDR2 FQNEAQ. The germline V and J ends were trimmed by 1 base and 4 bases, with 16 bases remaining between them. The CDR3 bases are TGTGCCAGCAGCTTAGAACGATTCGGGGGGCTAGAGACCCAGTACTTC. Residues: CASSLERFGGLETQYF.

This clonotype was counted many times. The V call is TRBV7-2, the J call TRBJ1-2; D perhaps matches TRBD1 (5 bases). Germline V gene lookup returns CDR1 SGHTA and CDR2 FQGNSA. The CDR3 covers 14 residues. The V and J ends lost 2 bases and 8 bases respectively, with 15 bases between them. The CDR3 DNA is TGTGCCAGCAGCTTACAGGGCAGCCCTACCGGCTACACCTTC. Protein product: CASSLQGSPTGYTF.